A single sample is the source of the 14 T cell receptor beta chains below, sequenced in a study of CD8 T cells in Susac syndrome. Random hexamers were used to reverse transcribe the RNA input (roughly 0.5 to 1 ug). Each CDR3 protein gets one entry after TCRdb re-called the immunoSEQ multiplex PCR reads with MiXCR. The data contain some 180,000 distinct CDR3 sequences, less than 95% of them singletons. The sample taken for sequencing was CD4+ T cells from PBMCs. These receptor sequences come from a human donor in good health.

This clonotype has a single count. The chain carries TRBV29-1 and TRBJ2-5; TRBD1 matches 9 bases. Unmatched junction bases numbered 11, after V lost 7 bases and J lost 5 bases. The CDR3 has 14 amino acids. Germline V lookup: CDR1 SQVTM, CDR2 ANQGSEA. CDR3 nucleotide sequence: TGCAGCGGTCAAGACAGGGGGTTCGGGGAGACCCAGTACTTC. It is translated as CSGQDRGFGETQYF. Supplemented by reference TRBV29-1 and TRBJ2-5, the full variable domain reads SAVISQKPSRDICQRGTSLTIQCQVDSQVTMMFWYRQQPGQSLTLIATANQGSEATYESGFVIDKFPISRPNLTFSTLTVSNMSPEDSSIYLCSGQDRGFGETQYFGPGTRLLVL.

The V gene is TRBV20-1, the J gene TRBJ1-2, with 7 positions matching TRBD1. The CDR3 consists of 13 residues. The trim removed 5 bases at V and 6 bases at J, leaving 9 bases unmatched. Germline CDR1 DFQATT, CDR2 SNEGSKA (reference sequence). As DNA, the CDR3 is TGCAGTGCTGCAAACCAGGGGGGCGATGGCTACACCTTC. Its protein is CSAANQGGDGYTF.

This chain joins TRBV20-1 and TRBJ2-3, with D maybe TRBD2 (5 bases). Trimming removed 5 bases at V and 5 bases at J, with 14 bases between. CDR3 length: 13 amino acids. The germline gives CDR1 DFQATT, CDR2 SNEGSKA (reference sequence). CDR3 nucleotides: TGCAGTGCTCACCGCGGGCGAAGAGATACGCAGTATTTT. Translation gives CSAHRGRRDTQYF.

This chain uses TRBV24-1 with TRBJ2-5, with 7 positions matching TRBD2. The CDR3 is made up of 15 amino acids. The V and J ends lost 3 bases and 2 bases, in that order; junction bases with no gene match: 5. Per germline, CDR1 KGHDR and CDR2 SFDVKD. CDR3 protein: CATSDPRDYQETQYF. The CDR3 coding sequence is TGTGCCACCAGTGATCCCCGGGACTATCAAGAGACCCAGTACTTC.

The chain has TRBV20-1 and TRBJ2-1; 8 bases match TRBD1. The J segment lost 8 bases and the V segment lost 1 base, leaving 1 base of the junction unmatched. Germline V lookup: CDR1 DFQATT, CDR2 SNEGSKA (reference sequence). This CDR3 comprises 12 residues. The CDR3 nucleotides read TGCAGTGCTAGAGCAGGGGGCGATGAGCAGTTCTTC. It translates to CSARAGGDEQFF.

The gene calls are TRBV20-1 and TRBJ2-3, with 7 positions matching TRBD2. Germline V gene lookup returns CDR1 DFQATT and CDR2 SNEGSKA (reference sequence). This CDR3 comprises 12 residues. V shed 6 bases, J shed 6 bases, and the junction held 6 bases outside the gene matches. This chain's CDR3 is CSADVSGDTQYF. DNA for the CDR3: TGCAGTGCGGATGTTAGCGGGGATACGCAGTATTTT.

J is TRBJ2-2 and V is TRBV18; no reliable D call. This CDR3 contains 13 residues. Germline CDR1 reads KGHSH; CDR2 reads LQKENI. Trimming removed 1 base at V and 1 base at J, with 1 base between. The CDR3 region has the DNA TGTGCCAGCTCACCACAGAACACCGGGGAGCTGTTTTTT. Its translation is CASSPQNTGELFF.

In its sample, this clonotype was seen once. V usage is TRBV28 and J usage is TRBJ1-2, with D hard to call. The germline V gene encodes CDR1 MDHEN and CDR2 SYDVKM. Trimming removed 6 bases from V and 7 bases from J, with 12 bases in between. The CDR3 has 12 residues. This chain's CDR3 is CASSAFTGGYTF. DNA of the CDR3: TGTGCCAGCAGCGCCTTCACGGGTGGCTACACCTTC.

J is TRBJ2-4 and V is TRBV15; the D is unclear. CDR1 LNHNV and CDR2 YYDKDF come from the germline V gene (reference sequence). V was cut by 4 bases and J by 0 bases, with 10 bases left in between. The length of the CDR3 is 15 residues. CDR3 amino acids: CATSIVEVAKNIQYF. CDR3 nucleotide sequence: TGTGCCACCAGCATCGTTGAAGTAGCCAAAAACATTCAGTACTTC. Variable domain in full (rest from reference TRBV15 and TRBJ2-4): DAMVIQNPRYQVTQFGKPVTLSCSQTLNHNVMYWYQQKSSQAPKLLFHYYDKDFNNEADTPDNFQSRRPNTSFCFLDIRSPGLGDTAMYLCATSIVEVAKNIQYFGAGTRLSVL.

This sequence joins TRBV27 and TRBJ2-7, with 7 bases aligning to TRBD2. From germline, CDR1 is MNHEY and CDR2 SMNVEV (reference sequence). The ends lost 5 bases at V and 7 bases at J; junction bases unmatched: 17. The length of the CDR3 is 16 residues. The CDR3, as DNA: TGTGCCAGCAGTCCCCACGTAGGACTAGGTTTGTATGAGCAGTACTTC. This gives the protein CASSPHVGLGLYEQYF.

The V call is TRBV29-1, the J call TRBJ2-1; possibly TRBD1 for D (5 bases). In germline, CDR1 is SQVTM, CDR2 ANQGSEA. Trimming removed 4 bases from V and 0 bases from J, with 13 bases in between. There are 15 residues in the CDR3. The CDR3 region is CSVGTGRISYNEQFF. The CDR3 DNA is TGCAGCGTTGGTACAGGCCGAATCTCCTACAATGAGCAGTTCTTC.

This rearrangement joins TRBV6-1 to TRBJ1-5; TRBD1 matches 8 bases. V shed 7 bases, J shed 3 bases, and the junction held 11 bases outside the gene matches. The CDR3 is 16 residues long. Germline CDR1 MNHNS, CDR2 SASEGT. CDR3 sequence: CASMRGAGGSNQPQHF. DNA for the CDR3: TGTGCCAGCATGCGAGGAGCAGGGGGCTCCAATCAGCCCCAGCATTTT.

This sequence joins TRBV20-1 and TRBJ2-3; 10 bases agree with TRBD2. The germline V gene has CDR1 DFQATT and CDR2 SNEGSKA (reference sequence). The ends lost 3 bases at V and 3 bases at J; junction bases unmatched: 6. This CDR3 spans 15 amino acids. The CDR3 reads CSASSLAGETDTQYF. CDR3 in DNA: TGCAGTGCTAGTTCCCTAGCGGGAGAGACAGATACGCAGTATTTT.

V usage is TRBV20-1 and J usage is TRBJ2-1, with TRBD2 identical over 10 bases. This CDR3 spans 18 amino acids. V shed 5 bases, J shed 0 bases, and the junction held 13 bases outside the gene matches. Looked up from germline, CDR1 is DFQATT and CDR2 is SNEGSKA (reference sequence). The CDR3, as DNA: TGCAGTGCTCCTCACCTAGCGGGAGCCGTGAGCTCCTACAATGAGCAGTTCTTC. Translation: CSAPHLAGAVSSYNEQFF.